The next 23 T cell receptor beta chains were all read from a single sample in a study of blood T cell repertoires in COVID-19. Assay: immunoSEQ multiplex PCR; the TCRdb copy retains only in-frame clones and omits some. This sample yields approximately 300,000 clones, of which around 90% are seen a single time; 0.8% to 1.3% belongs to the top ten. The sample comprised peripheral blood. These receptors originate from a woman aged 40 to 49 with COVID-19, enrolled during active disease.

The rearrangement joins TRBV27 to TRBJ2-3, with TRBD2 identical over 14 bases. The germline V gene has CDR1 MNHEY and CDR2 SMNVEV (reference sequence). The CDR3 is 15 amino acids. V trimming: 2 bases; J trimming: 9 bases; junction bases outside the gene matches: 4. The CDR3 reads CASSLRGLAGVTQYF. CDR3 sequence (DNA): TGTGCCAGCAGTTTAAGGGGACTAGCGGGAGTAACGCAGTATTTT.

This clone was counted a few times. CDR3 sequence (DNA): TGTGCCAGCAGCCAATTCGCAGGGTCCTACGAGCAGTACTTC. Encoded protein: CASSQFAGSYEQYF. This chain links TRBV16 with TRBJ2-7; maybe TRBD1 (5 bases). Germline V CDR1 and CDR2: KGHSY, FQNENV. The CDR3 totals 14 residues. V lost 1 base and J 1 base, leaving 8 bases between the germline ends.

The genes are TRBV7-2 and TRBJ1-2; TRBD1 aligns across 9 bases. V was clipped by 4 bases and J by 1 base; unmatched bases: 4. The CDR3 extends over 15 amino acids. Germline values: CDR1 SGHTA, CDR2 FQGNSA. The CDR3 sequence: CASSSRTGDNYGYTF. CDR3 DNA: TGTGCCAGCAGCTCCCGGACAGGGGATAACTATGGCTACACCTTC.

The chain is built from TRBV5-1 and TRBJ1-1; 8 bases agree with TRBD1. This CDR3 is built from 13 residues. Germline V gene data show CDR1 as SGHRS and CDR2 as YFSETQ. V was clipped by 2 bases and J by 5 bases; unmatched bases: 2. The CDR3 nucleotides read TGCGCCAGCAGCTTAACAGGGGGGACTGAAGCTTTCTTT. Its translation: CASSLTGGTEAFF.

This chain joins TRBV18 and TRBJ1-1; tentative D call: TRBD1 (5 bases). The CDR3 runs to 14 residues. Per the germline V gene, CDR1 is KGHSH and CDR2 is LQKENI. Trimming removed 5 bases from V and 2 bases from J, with 12 bases in between. The CDR3: CASSTRGLNTEAFF. DNA for the CDR3: TGTGCCAGCTCAACTAGGGGACTTAACACTGAAGCTTTCTTT.

This clone was seen more than once but under ten times. The rearrangement uses TRBV28 and TRBJ1-2, with 7 bases matching TRBD1. Germline lookup yields CDR1 MDHEN and CDR2 SYDVKM. The CDR3 extends over 13 amino acids. The junction had 2 bases not matched to a gene; V was cut back by 3 bases and J by 4 bases. Written as DNA, the CDR3 is TGTGCCAGCAGTTTGGGACAGTTCTATGGCTACACCTTC. Encoded protein: CASSLGQFYGYTF.

This clone was seen only a few times. The chain links TRBV9 to TRBJ2-7; D gene uncertain. This CDR3 is 13 amino acids long. Trimming cost V 2 bases and J 3 bases, with 9 bases left between them. CDR1 and CDR2 from the germline V gene are SGDLS and YYNGEE. The CDR3 spells CASSVGFGYEQYF. The CDR3, as DNA: TGTGCCAGCAGCGTCGGTTTCGGCTACGAGCAGTACTTC.

This clone has more than one count but fewer than ten. The rearrangement uses TRBV6-1 and TRBJ1-5; unclear D gene. The V gene lost 1 base and the J gene lost 7 bases, with 11 bases spanning the gap. From germline, CDR1 is MNHNS and CDR2 SASEGT. This CDR3 is built from 14 residues. CDR3 residues: CASSEGSSGQPQHF. The CDR3 nucleotides read TGTGCCAGCAGTGAAGGTTCCAGCGGGCAGCCCCAGCATTTT.

The chain employs TRBV11-2 and TRBJ1-4, with TRBD1 matching over 7 bases. The CDR3 length is 15 residues. V dropped 5 bases and J dropped 4; count of bases not matched to a gene: 7. Germline lookup yields CDR1 SGHAT and CDR2 FQNNGV. The CDR3 loop is CASSASGGFNEKLFF. In DNA form, the CDR3 reads TGTGCCAGCAGCGCCTCAGGGGGATTTAATGAAAAACTGTTTTTT. The full variable domain, completed using reference TRBV11-2 and TRBJ1-4, is EAGVAQSPRYKIIEKRQSVAFWCNPISGHATLYWYQQILGQGPKLLIQFQNNGVVDDSQLPKDRFSAERLKGVDSTLKIQPAKLEDSAVYLCASSASGGFNEKLFFGSGTQLSVL.

This chain uses TRBV19 with TRBJ2-5, with D uncertain. The germline CDR1 and CDR2 sequences are LNHDA and SQIVND (reference sequence). The CDR3 has 12 amino acids. V was clipped by 6 bases and J by 3 bases, with 8 bases between them. CDR3 loop: CASRDQKETQYF. Here the CDR3 DNA reads TGTGCCAGTAGAGATCAGAAAGAGACCCAGTACTTC.

The chain has TRBV30 and TRBJ2-2; 8 bases agree with TRBD1. CDR1 and CDR2 from the germline V gene are GTSNPN and SVGIG (reference sequence). The CDR3 has 16 residues. The trim removed 1 base at V and 6 bases at J, leaving 10 bases unmatched. CDR3 nucleotide sequence: TGTGCCTGGAGTGAAGGACAGGGCCTCTTGGCCGGGGAGCTGTTTTTT. It specifies CAWSEGQGLLAGELFF.

This clone has only one observation. The chain links TRBV7-9 to TRBJ2-1; TRBD2 agrees at 8 bases. J lost 6 bases, V lost 1 base, and 2 bases had no gene match. This CDR3 is built from 14 residues. Germline V lookup: CDR1 SEHNR, CDR2 FQNEAQ (reference sequence). CDR3 nucleotides: TGTGCCAGCAGCTTAGGAGGGACTAGCAATGAGCAGTTCTTC. It translates to CASSLGGTSNEQFF. Drawing the rest from reference TRBV7-9 and TRBJ2-1, the complete variable domain is DTGVSQNPRHKITKRGQNVTFRCDPISEHNRLYWYRQTLGQGPEFLTYFQNEAQLEKSRLLSDRFSAERPKGSFSTLEIQRTEQGDSAMYLCASSLGGTSNEQFFGPGTRLTVL.

This chain joins TRBV7-2 and TRBJ1-2; D is perhaps TRBD1 (5 bases). The CDR3 spans 14 residues. V was pared by 3 bases and J by 8 bases, with 16 bases between. CDR1 is SGHTA and CDR2 is FQGNSA in the germline V gene. CDR3 sequence (DNA): TGTGCCAGCAGCTTCGACAGACGCCCTAGGGGCTACACCTTC. It encodes CASSFDRRPRGYTF.

This clone was observed a few times. The chain links TRBV6-5 to TRBJ1-6, with D unclear. The V end lost 0 bases, the J end lost 9 bases, and 9 bases lay between the germline ends. CDR1 and CDR2 from the germline V gene are MNHEY and SVGAGI. The CDR3 has 14 amino acids. The DNA of the CDR3 is TGTGCCAGCAGTTACTCCCAGTTCAGTTCACCCCTCCACTTT. This encodes CASSYSQFSSPLHF.

The chain joins TRBV5-8 to TRBJ1-2; TRBD1 is a possible D gene (6 bases). With 4 bases removed from V and 1 base from J, the gap between germline ends came to 14 bases. This CDR3 is 15 amino acids long. Germline V gives CDR1 SGHTS, CDR2 YDEGEE. CDR3 sequence: CASSPWGGINYGYTF. CDR3 in DNA: TGTGCCAGCAGCCCCTGGGGGGGCATTAACTATGGCTACACCTTC.

This clone was seen just once. The V call is TRBV28, the J call TRBJ1-4; 7 positions match TRBD1. The junction had 5 bases not matched to a gene; V was cut back by 10 bases and J by 3 bases. Germline assignment: CDR1 MDHEN and CDR2 SYDVKM. The CDR3 spans 13 residues. The CDR3 loop is CAIVGQPNEKLFF. The CDR3 DNA is TGTGCCATCGTGGGACAGCCTAATGAAAAACTGTTTTTT.

This clone was detected only once. The chain joins TRBV4-1 to TRBJ2-7; D might be TRBD1 (5 bases). Trimming shortened V by 0 bases and J by 9 bases, and 24 bases separated the two germline ends. Germline values: CDR1 MGHRA, CDR2 YSYEKL. This CDR3 has 17 residues. CDR3 sequence reads: CASSQDIESERGHRQYF. DNA of the CDR3: TGCGCCAGCAGCCAAGATATCGAATCAGAAAGGGGCCATAGGCAGTACTTC.

This clone was seen just once. V and J are TRBV27 and TRBJ2-1; D perhaps matches TRBD2 (6 bases). The V and J ends lost 6 bases and 0 bases respectively, with 18 bases between them. The CDR3 consists of 17 residues. CDR1 is MNHEY and CDR2 is SMNVEV in the germline V gene (reference sequence). CDR3 coding DNA: TGTGCCAGCAGCAAATTGGGGGGAAGGAGCTCCTACAATGAGCAGTTCTTC. This translates into CASSKLGGRSSYNEQFF.

The chain recombines TRBV30 with TRBJ2-4; TRBD1 matches at 10 bases. Germline CDR1 reads GTSNPN; CDR2 reads SVGIG (reference sequence). This CDR3 region has 14 residues. The ends lost 0 bases at V and 7 bases at J; junction bases unmatched: 3. The CDR3 nucleotides are TGTGCCTGGAGTGTGACAGGGGGCGGGAACATTCAGTACTTC. Amino acid sequence: CAWSVTGGGNIQYF.

V is TRBV27 and J is TRBJ1-2; 10 bases align to TRBD1. CDR1 MNHEY and CDR2 SMNVEV come from the germline V gene (reference sequence). Trimming took 6 bases from V and 1 from J; bases not matched to a gene: 11. The length of the CDR3 is 17 residues. This chain's CDR3 is CASSRTGGARDNYGYTF. DNA for the CDR3: TGTGCCAGCAGCAGGACAGGGGGGGCGAGGGATAACTATGGCTACACCTTC.

The rearrangement uses TRBV6-6 and TRBJ2-7, with TRBD1 matching over 7 bases. The CDR3 length is 14 residues. V shed 8 bases, J shed 3 bases, and the junction held 10 bases outside the gene matches. Germline V gene data show CDR1 as MNHNY and CDR2 as SVGAGI (reference sequence). The CDR3 protein is CASSLGGQDYEQYF. The CDR3 coding sequence is TGTGCCAGCTCACTAGGCGGACAGGACTACGAGCAGTACTTC.

This clone was detected a few times. The rearrangement uses TRBV10-2 and TRBJ2-1, with 11 bases aligning to TRBD2. From germline, CDR1 is WSHSY and CDR2 SAAADI. The CDR3 runs to 13 residues. V was pared by 6 bases and J by 7 bases, with 2 bases of the junction left unmatched. CDR3 protein: CASRLAGENEQFF. In nucleotides, the CDR3 is TGCGCCAGCAGACTAGCGGGAGAAAATGAGCAGTTCTTC.

This sequence joins TRBV7-2 and TRBJ2-5; TRBD2 aligns across 13 bases. The length of the CDR3 is 16 residues. In germline, CDR1 is SGHTA, CDR2 FQGNSA. The J segment lost 5 bases and the V segment lost 1 base, leaving 4 bases of the junction unmatched. CDR3 coding DNA: TGTGCCAGCAGCTTAGTACTAGCGGGGGGGCAGGAGACCCAGTACTTC. Its protein product is CASSLVLAGGQETQYF.